The 7 T cell receptor beta chains given below trace back to one sample, sequenced in a study of cytomegalovirus exposure and HLA in healthy donors. The data were produced by immunoSEQ multiplex PCR, yet TCRdb's version contains in-frame clones alone and is incomplete. This sample has some 78,000 clones, with 96% found just once. The sample comprised PBMCs. All receptors come from a young man in good health and CMV-seropositive.

The chain joins TRBV2 to TRBJ1-1; D call uncertain. This CDR3 spans 14 amino acids. Looked up from germline, CDR1 is SNHLY and CDR2 is FYNNEI. V lost 4 bases and J 2 bases, leaving 11 bases between the germline ends. CDR3 loop: CASSGPDLNTEAFF. DNA for the CDR3: TGTGCCAGCAGTGGCCCGGACTTAAACACTGAAGCTTTCTTT.

The J gene is TRBJ1-2, the V gene TRBV27, with D unresolved. The CDR3 has 15 residues. The ends were cut back, 3 bases at V and 5 bases at J, with 16 bases in the middle. Germline CDR1 reads MNHEY; CDR2 reads SMNVEV (reference sequence). CDR3 residues: CASSFYASSLYGYTF. The CDR3 nucleotides read TGTGCCAGCAGTTTTTACGCGTCTAGCCTATATGGCTACACCTTC.

The table lists this clone with a count of one. This rearrangement joins TRBV28 to TRBJ1-2, with 9 bases lining up with TRBD1. Germline-derived CDR1 and CDR2 are MDHEN and SYDVKM. With 5 bases clipped from V and 7 bases from J, the junction kept 8 bases outside the gene matches. This CDR3 has 14 amino acids. The CDR3 loop is CASSVDRGQGGYTF. The CDR3 DNA follows: TGTGCCAGCAGTGTTGACAGGGGACAGGGTGGCTACACCTTC.

This sequence joins TRBV9 and TRBJ2-1; TRBD2 is a possible D gene (6 bases). CDR1 is SGDLS and CDR2 is YYNGEE in the germline V gene. The CDR3 runs 11 residues. V gave up 4 bases and J gave up 13 bases, with 12 bases separating them. The CDR3 here is CASSPGGDQFF. CDR3 nucleotides: TGTGCCAGCAGCCCTGGAGGGGATCAGTTCTTC.

The chain links TRBV10-3 to TRBJ1-1; 7 positions match TRBD1. The CDR3 runs 17 residues. V was pared by 2 bases and J by 2 bases, with 11 bases of the junction left unmatched. Germline CDR1 ENHRY, CDR2 SYGVKD. DNA for the CDR3: TGTGCCATCAGTGAGCAATACCCGACAGGGCAAAACACTGAAGCTTTCTTT. Its translation: CAISEQYPTGQNTEAFF.

This chain links TRBV7-8 with TRBJ1-5; D remains unclear. CDR3 length equals 15 residues. V was trimmed by 5 bases and J by 0 bases, leaving 11 bases between them. In germline, CDR1 is SGHVS, CDR2 FQNEAQ. CDR3 in DNA: TGTGCCAGCAGCCCCACACCCAATAGCAATCAGCCCCAGCATTTT. This encodes CASSPTPNSNQPQHF.

The rearrangement joins TRBV11-2 to TRBJ1-4; 7 nucleotides line up with TRBD1. Trimming cost V 0 bases and J 8 bases; bases outside gene matches: 9. In germline, CDR1 is SGHAT, CDR2 FQNNGV. The CDR3 is 16 amino acids. The CDR3 reads CASSLDRTGAREKLFF. Written as DNA, the CDR3 is TGTGCCAGCAGCTTAGATCGAACAGGGGCGCGGGAAAAACTGTTTTTT. The entire variable domain, with the rest obtained from reference TRBV11-2 and TRBJ1-4, is as follows: EAGVAQSPRYKIIEKRQSVAFWCNPISGHATLYWYQQILGQGPKLLIQFQNNGVVDDSQLPKDRFSAERLKGVDSTLKIQPAKLEDSAVYLCASSLDRTGAREKLFFGSGTQLSVL.